This T cell receptor (beta chain) emerged from a study of blood T cell repertoires in COVID-19. CDR1 and CDR2 (germline): SQVTM, ANQGSEA. CDR3 length: 11 residues. V lost 1 base to trimming and J lost 9 bases, with 9 bases between them. Assay used: immunoSEQ multiplex PCR; TCRdb lists only in-frame clones, some missing. The sample includes roughly 300,000 clones, 92% seen only once; the top ten take approximately 17%. The chain couples TRBV29-1 to TRBJ1-1; no clear D gene. The sequence came from a young woman who had recovered from COVID-19. The specimen sequenced was PBMCs or T cells enriched from blood (not recorded which). The CDR3 bases are TGCAGCGTTGAAGCTGACACCCAAGCTTTCTTT. Translated, it gives CSVEADTQAFF.